The 30 T cell receptor beta chains below come from one sample, sequenced in a study of human T cells and chemical hapten exposure. TCRdb passed the RACE reads through MiXCR, listing each CDR3 protein once. The data show some 190,000 distinct CDR3 sequences, 20% to 25% seen once. Specified time point: patch test 1, 2 weeks after DPC sensitization. The treatment is: therapeutic diphenylcyclopropenone sensitization with weekly scalp DPC. The material sequenced was whole blood, taken in connection with sensitization to the hapten diphenylcyclopropenone (DPC). The receptor source for this set is a woman between 45 and 60 years old with alopecia areata. Some clones in this sample may be carry-over from other donors' samples.

This clonotype came up once. This chain uses TRBV7-8 with TRBJ2-6, with TRBD2 identical over 9 bases. Germline V lookup: CDR1 SGHVS, CDR2 FQNEAQ. V lost 5 bases to trimming and J lost 2 bases; unmatched junction nucleotides: 7. The CDR3 spans 17 residues. Here the CDR3 reads CASSPGTSLPGANVLTF. CDR3 coding DNA: TGTGCCAGCAGCCCAGGGACTAGCCTCCCTGGGGCCAACGTCCTGACTTTC.

This clonotype was counted a few times. V gene TRBV5-1 combines with J gene TRBJ2-1; 9 nucleotides agree with TRBD1. V lost 6 bases and J lost 7; bases outside the gene matches: 8. This CDR3 contains 14 residues. CDR1 and CDR2 (germline): SGHRS, YFSETQ. As DNA, the CDR3 is TGCGCCAGCACCCTGGGACAGGGACCTAATGAGCAGTTCTTC. Translated: CASTLGQGPNEQFF.

The chain carries TRBV10-3 and TRBJ1-2; 10 bases map to TRBD1. Germline lookup yields CDR1 ENHRY and CDR2 SYGVKD. The trim removed 7 bases at V and 8 bases at J, leaving 10 bases unmatched. This CDR3 contains 14 residues. The CDR3: CAINTGTGVSGYTF. CDR3 nucleotides: TGTGCCATCAATACCGGGACAGGGGTGTCCGGCTACACCTTC.

The sample holds many counts of this clonotype. J is TRBJ2-2 and V is TRBV24-1; weak D call: TRBD1 (5 bases). From germline, CDR1 is KGHDR and CDR2 SFDVKD. Trimming cost V 11 bases and J 0 bases, with 9 bases left between them. The CDR3 runs to 13 residues. The CDR3 region has the DNA TGTGCCATCAGGGTTGCGAACACCGGGGAGCTGTTTTTT. Amino acids: CAIRVANTGELFF.

This clonotype occurred a few times. The chain links TRBV7-9 to TRBJ2-1, with 7 nucleotides matching TRBD1. CDR1 and CDR2 (germline): SEHNR, FQNEAQ (reference sequence). V shed 4 bases and J 3 bases; nucleotides not matched to a gene: 6. This CDR3 region has 15 residues. The CDR3 region has the DNA TGTGCCAGCAGCTGGGGGACAGTTAACTACAATGAGCAGTTCTTC. Translating gives CASSWGTVNYNEQFF.

This clonotype was counted only a few times. The CDR3 loop reads CASSASTGGDQPQHF. CDR3 DNA: TGTGCCAGCAGTGCTTCTACAGGGGGCGATCAGCCCCAGCATTTT. This chain uses TRBV6-1 with TRBJ1-5; TRBD1 aligns across 9 bases. The V segment lost 4 bases and the J segment 5 bases; nucleotides outside the gene matches: 6. Germline loops: CDR1 MNHNS, CDR2 SASEGT. This CDR3 has 15 amino acids.

The chain couples TRBV6-5 to TRBJ2-1; D remains ambiguous. Looked up from germline, CDR1 is MNHEY and CDR2 is SVGAGI. Trimming took 6 bases from V and 6 from J, leaving 6 bases between them. CDR3 length equals 11 residues. The CDR3 loop reads CASSRSNEQFF. CDR3 DNA: TGTGCCAGCAGCAGGAGCAATGAGCAGTTCTTC.

The V call is TRBV30, the J call TRBJ1-4, with a weak D call TRBD1 (6 bases). Germline V lookup: CDR1 GTSNPN, CDR2 SVGIG (reference sequence). V gave up 5 bases and J gave up 8 bases, with 18 bases separating them. The CDR3 is made up of 14 amino acids. Here the CDR3 DNA reads TGTGCCTGGGATGGAGGGAAGGGGGAGGAAAAACTGTTTTTT. Amino acid sequence: CAWDGGKGEEKLFF.

J is TRBJ2-2 and V is TRBV29-1; 7 bases agree with TRBD1. V lost 4 bases and J lost 7; bases outside the gene matches: 6. Germline V lookup: CDR1 SQVTM, CDR2 ANQGSEA. The CDR3 is made up of 13 amino acids. The CDR3 is CSVVEGAVGELFF. As DNA, the CDR3 is TGCAGCGTTGTTGAGGGGGCCGTCGGGGAGCTGTTTTTT.

The rearrangement joins TRBV7-2 to TRBJ2-7, with D possibly TRBD1 on 5 matching bases. V gave up 3 bases and J gave up 2 bases, with 11 bases separating them. The CDR3 loop spans 14 amino acids. Germline V gene data show CDR1 as SGHTA and CDR2 as FQGNSA. The CDR3 DNA reads as TGTGCCAGCAGCTTCGTGACAGAAACCTACGAGCAGTACTTC. Translating it yields CASSFVTETYEQYF.

In this sample, this clonotype turned up a few times. The rearrangement uses TRBV5-1 and TRBJ2-6, with D possibly being TRBD2 (6 bases). CDR3 length equals 15 residues. The germline gives CDR1 SGHRS, CDR2 YFSETQ. With 3 bases removed from V and 3 bases from J, the gap between germline ends came to 10 bases. In DNA, the CDR3 is TGCGCCAGCAGCTCGGGCGGGAATGGGGCCAACGTCCTGACTTTC. Protein sequence: CASSSGGNGANVLTF. Full variable domain (missing parts from reference TRBV5-1 and TRBJ2-6): KAGVTQTPRYLIKTRGQQVTLSCSPISGHRSVSWYQQTPGQGLQFLFEYFSETQRNKGNFPGRFSGRQFSNSRSEMNVSTLELGDSALYLCASSSGGNGANVLTFGAGSRLTVL.

Only a few counts were recorded for this clonotype. The V and J genes are TRBV20-1 and TRBJ2-7; 7 nucleotides agree with TRBD2. Germline lookup yields CDR1 DFQATT and CDR2 SNEGSKA (reference sequence). Trimming removed 6 bases from V and 6 bases from J; junction bases left unmatched: 17. The CDR3 sequence is 15 residues long. The CDR3, as DNA: TGCAGTGCCCCAGTAGCGGGCCGTTACCCGTTCGAGCAGTACTTC. Residues: CSAPVAGRYPFEQYF.

This chain uses TRBV5-1 with TRBJ2-2; D is possibly TRBD1 (6 bases). V lost 0 bases, J lost 4 bases, and 22 bases lay in between. CDR1 is SGHRS, CDR2 YFSETQ, per germline. The CDR3 runs to 19 residues. CDR3 DNA: TGCGCCAGCAGCTTGGGGATCCGATTCGGCAGGGGAGCCACCGGGGAGCTGTTTTTT. As protein: CASSLGIRFGRGATGELFF.

This rearrangement joins TRBV11-2 to TRBJ1-6; tentatively, D is TRBD1 (5 bases). CDR3 length: 21 amino acids. Trimming stripped 5 bases from V and 8 bases from J, with 34 bases between. Germline V gene lookup returns CDR1 SGHAT and CDR2 FQNNGV. The CDR3 DNA is TGTGCCAGCAGCCCACTAGCCCCTCCACCGAGAGTTGACCAAGGGGATTCACCCCTCCACTTT. Protein: CASSPLAPPPRVDQGDSPLHF. Variable domain in full (rest from reference TRBV11-2 and TRBJ1-6): EAGVAQSPRYKIIEKRQSVAFWCNPISGHATLYWYQQILGQGPKLLIQFQNNGVVDDSQLPKDRFSAERLKGVDSTLKIQPAKLEDSAVYLCASSPLAPPPRVDQGDSPLHFGNGTRLTVT.

The V and J genes are TRBV20-1 and TRBJ2-4, with 7 positions matching TRBD1. V lost 5 bases and J lost 7; bases outside the gene matches: 17. The CDR3 covers 16 residues. Per the germline V gene, CDR1 is DFQATT and CDR2 is SNEGSKA (reference sequence). The CDR3 here is CSAETGETSYLNIQYF. CDR3 bases: TGCAGTGCTGAAACAGGGGAAACCTCTTACTTGAACATTCAGTACTTC.

The gene calls are TRBV20-1 and TRBJ2-5; no definite D call. The V end was cut by 3 bases, the J end by 5 bases, with 13 bases between. The CDR3 spans 13 residues. Germline loops: CDR1 DFQATT, CDR2 SNEGSKA (reference sequence). The DNA of the CDR3 is TGCAGTGCTAGGAAGCGATTCCGCGAGACCCAGTACTTC. This encodes CSARKRFRETQYF.

The rearrangement joins TRBV28 to TRBJ2-5, with a weak D call TRBD1 (5 bases). Germline-derived CDR1 and CDR2 are MDHEN and SYDVKM. Trimming stripped 1 base from V and 6 bases from J, with 12 bases between. The CDR3 has 14 residues. In nucleotides, the CDR3 is TGTGCCAGCAGTTTATTGGGCAGGGTGCAGACCCAGTACTTC. It codes for CASSLLGRVQTQYF.

As for this clonotype: The junction shows a germline mismatch at one end, possibly a read error. The chain employs TRBV2 and TRBJ1-5, with D perhaps TRBD1 (5 bases). There are 14 residues in the CDR3. Germline assignment: CDR1 SNHLY and CDR2 FYNNEI. CDR3 region: CASRPGSGNRPQHF. The CDR3 DNA sequence: TGTGCCAGCAGACCCGGATCAGGGAATCGGCCCCAGCATTTT.

This clonotype was observed a handful of times. V and J are TRBV24-1 and TRBJ2-1; possibly TRBD2 for D (6 bases). Per the germline V gene, CDR1 is KGHDR and CDR2 is SFDVKD. V lost 8 bases and J 5 bases, leaving 21 bases between the germline ends. The CDR3 has 16 residues. The CDR3 sequence is CATMEGGASVNNEQFF. Written as DNA, the CDR3 is TGTGCCACCATGGAAGGCGGCGCTAGCGTCAACAATGAGCAGTTCTTC.

This chain links TRBV2 with TRBJ2-1, with D tentatively TRBD1 (5 bases). Germline CDR1 and CDR2: SNHLY and FYNNEI. The V and J ends lost 2 bases and 9 bases respectively, with 17 bases between them. There are 15 residues in the CDR3. CDR3 DNA sequence: TGTGCCAGCAGTGAAATAGTGACTTCTCAGGGTGAGCAGTTCTTC. This encodes CASSEIVTSQGEQFF.

This sequence joins TRBV5-4 and TRBJ1-6; 12 bases agree with TRBD1. Germline V CDR1 and CDR2: SGHNT, YYREEE (reference sequence). CDR3 size: 16 residues. The V and J ends lost 4 bases and 6 bases, in that order; junction bases with no gene match: 5. The CDR3 DNA sequence: TGTGCCAGCAGCAAGGGACAGGGGGCCGGTAATTCACCCCTCCACTTT. It encodes CASSKGQGAGNSPLHF. The variable domain in full, with the rest retrieved from reference TRBV5-4 and TRBJ1-6, is ETGVTQSPTHLIKTRGQQVTLRCSSQSGHNTVSWYQQALGQGPQFIFQYYREEENGRGNFPPRFSGLQFPNYSSELNVNALELDDSALYLCASSKGQGAGNSPLHFGNGTRLTVT.

This clonotype was seen only a few times. The chain uses TRBV20-1 and TRBJ2-5, with TRBD2 matching over 7 bases. The CDR3 length is 15 residues. V lost 0 bases to trimming and J lost 2 bases; unmatched junction nucleotides: 6. Germline CDR1 DFQATT, CDR2 SNEGSKA (reference sequence). As DNA, the CDR3 is TGCAGTGCTAGAGAGGGACTACTAACACAAGAGACCCAGTACTTC. Protein product: CSAREGLLTQETQYF.

This clonotype has more than one count but fewer than ten. The CDR3 loop is CSASGLAGGSAKTQYF. The CDR3 DNA reads as TGCAGTGCCAGTGGACTAGCGGGAGGTTCCGCAAAGACCCAGTACTTC. The V gene is TRBV20-1, the J gene TRBJ2-5, with 14 positions matching TRBD2. Trimming at V came to 6 bases and at J to 6 bases, leaving 12 bases not matched to a gene. This CDR3 has 16 amino acids. The V gene's germline CDR1 is DFQATT and CDR2 SNEGSKA (reference sequence).

This clonotype was recorded a few times. The chain links TRBV2 to TRBJ2-2; D may correspond to TRBD1 or TRBD2 (5 bases each). CDR1 is SNHLY, CDR2 FYNNEI, per germline. The CDR3 consists of 16 residues. V gave up 7 bases and J gave up 4 bases, with 19 bases separating them. CDR3 bases: TGTGCCAGCATGCTGGGACGGAGAACGGTCACCGGGGAGCTGTTTTTT. Translated, it gives CASMLGRRTVTGELFF.

This clonotype was recorded a few times. The V and J genes are TRBV20-1 and TRBJ2-2; D is ambiguous. CDR3 size: 13 residues. The ends were cut back, 1 base at V and 1 base at J, with 4 bases in the middle. Germline V CDR1 and CDR2: DFQATT, SNEGSKA (reference sequence). CDR3 region: CSARVGNTGELFF. The CDR3 coding sequence is TGCAGTGCTAGAGTCGGGAACACCGGGGAGCTGTTTTTT.

In this sample, this clonotype turned up a few times. The chain couples TRBV20-1 to TRBJ2-1; D is perhaps TRBD2 (6 bases). Germline V gives CDR1 DFQATT, CDR2 SNEGSKA (reference sequence). V was cut by 0 bases and J by 4 bases, with 19 bases left in between. The CDR3 totals 17 residues. The CDR3 sequence: CSARDPSASRDYNEQFF. As DNA, the CDR3 is TGCAGTGCTAGAGACCCAAGCGCCTCGCGGGATTACAATGAGCAGTTCTTC.

The chain combines TRBV28 with TRBJ2-7, with D unresolved. This CDR3 is 15 amino acids long. The V gene's germline CDR1 is MDHEN and CDR2 SYDVKM. V lost 7 bases to trimming and J lost 7 bases, with 23 bases between them. CDR3 loop: CASTPPRAHLREQYF. As DNA, the CDR3 is TGTGCCAGCACCCCCCCAAGGGCTCACCTACGAGAGCAGTACTTC.

This clonotype has just a few counts. V gene TRBV7-9 combines with J gene TRBJ1-2; TRBD1 matches 9 bases. Germline lookup yields CDR1 SEHNR and CDR2 FQNEAQ (reference sequence). The CDR3 consists of 14 residues. The trim removed 6 bases at V and 5 bases at J, leaving 7 bases unmatched. In DNA, the CDR3 is TGTGCCAGCAGGCGGGACAGGGACCTTTATGGCTACACCTTC. As protein: CASRRDRDLYGYTF.

The DNA for the CDR3 is TGTGCCAGCAGCACTAAGGGAGTAGACACCGGGGAGCTGTTTTTT. Its protein is CASSTKGVDTGELFF. V is TRBV7-9 and J is TRBJ2-2, with TRBD2 as a possible D gene (5 bases). With 5 bases removed from V and 3 bases from J, the gap between germline ends came to 13 bases. The CDR3 extends over 15 amino acids. Per the germline V gene, CDR1 is SEHNR and CDR2 is FQNEAQ (reference sequence).

This clonotype was seen only a few times. CDR3 residues: CASSLDRSEAFF. CDR3 nucleotides: TGCGCCAGCAGCCTGGACAGGAGTGAAGCTTTCTTT. The V call is TRBV5-1, the J call TRBJ1-1; 7 nucleotides match TRBD1. V lost 4 bases, J lost 7 bases, and 4 bases stayed unmatched. The CDR3 length is 12 residues. Germline loops: CDR1 SGHRS, CDR2 YFSETQ.